One sample yielded the 17 T cell receptor beta chains listed below, sequenced in a study of T cell responses to AZD1222 COVID-19 vaccine. TCRdb's copy holds only in-frame clones and misses some; the assay was immunoSEQ multiplex PCR. Found here are some 60,000 clones, roughly 80% of them singletons; the top ten hold over 3%. This material consisted of peripheral blood, taken 28 days after the second AZD1222 dose. These receptor sequences come from an adult who received the AZD1222 COVID-19 vaccine.

The DNA for the CDR3 is TGTGCCAGCAGCTTAGTAGGGGATTTGGGACCCTACGAGCAGTACTTC. This codes for CASSLVGDLGPYEQYF. The V gene is TRBV11-2, the J gene TRBJ2-7; D may correspond to TRBD1 or TRBD2 (5 bases each). Trimming took 1 base from V and 2 from J, leaving 15 bases between them. This CDR3 is 16 amino acids long. Germline V gene lookup returns CDR1 SGHAT and CDR2 FQNNGV.

The V and J genes are TRBV6-1 and TRBJ1-3; D unclear. The germline gives CDR1 MNHNS, CDR2 SASEGT. The V end lost 1 base, the J end lost 2 bases, and 6 bases lay between the germline ends. This CDR3 region has 14 residues. The CDR3 sequence is CASSEGGAGNTIYF. DNA of the CDR3: TGTGCCAGCAGTGAAGGGGGAGCTGGAAACACCATATATTTT.

The chain is built from TRBV6-4 and TRBJ2-7, with 12 positions matching TRBD2. The germline V gene has CDR1 MRHNA and CDR2 SNTAGT. The J segment lost 1 base and the V segment lost 7 bases, leaving 5 bases of the junction unmatched. There are 15 residues in the CDR3. The CDR3 sequence: CASIPGLAGSYEQYF. CDR3 DNA: TGTGCCAGCATCCCTGGACTAGCGGGGTCCTACGAGCAGTACTTC.

The chain carries TRBV6-5 and TRBJ2-7; 9 bases fit TRBD1. Trimming cost V 4 bases and J 4 bases; bases outside gene matches: 5. Germline loops: CDR1 MNHEY, CDR2 SVGAGI. The CDR3 sequence is 14 residues long. The CDR3 is CASSSWTGEYEQYF. The CDR3, as DNA: TGTGCCAGCAGTTCCTGGACAGGGGAGTACGAGCAGTACTTC.

CDR3 sequence: CATSTRSSYEQYF. CDR3 in DNA: TGTGCCACCAGCACTAGGAGCTCCTACGAGCAGTACTTC. The V gene is TRBV15, the J gene TRBJ2-7; D gene uncertain. CDR1 is LNHNV, CDR2 YYDKDF, per germline (reference sequence). The CDR3 is 13 amino acids. V was pared by 4 bases and J by 0 bases, with 7 bases between.

The chain carries TRBV9 and TRBJ1-2; TRBD1 matches at 9 bases. Trimming removed 4 bases from V and 6 bases from J; junction bases left unmatched: 13. Looked up from germline, CDR1 is SGDLS and CDR2 is YYNGEE. The CDR3 totals 16 residues. The CDR3 protein is CASSIRTGGVNHGYTF. CDR3 DNA: TGTGCCAGCAGCATCCGAACAGGGGGCGTTAATCATGGCTACACCTTC. The full variable domain, in which reference TRBV9 and TRBJ1-2 provide the parts outside the CDR3, is DSGVTQTPKHLITATGQRVTLRCSPRSGDLSVYWYQQSLDQGLQFLIQYYNGEERAKGNILERFSAQQFPDLHSELNLSSLELGDSALYFCASSIRTGGVNHGYTFGSGTRLTVV.

This chain joins TRBV2 and TRBJ2-7, with D perhaps TRBD1 (6 bases). The CDR3 contains 15 residues. Germline V gives CDR1 SNHLY, CDR2 FYNNEI. The V end lost 11 bases, the J end lost 0 bases, and 20 bases lay between the germline ends. CDR3 protein: CASRIQGLPSYEQYF. Written as DNA, the CDR3 is TGTGCCTCCCGGATACAGGGCCTCCCCTCCTACGAGCAGTACTTC. Complete variable domain (other parts from reference TRBV2 and TRBJ2-7): EPEVTQTPSHQVTQMGQEVILRCVPISNHLYFYWYRQILGQKVEFLVSFYNNEISEKSEIFDDQFSVERPDGSNFTLKIRSTKLEDSAMYFCASRIQGLPSYEQYFGPGTRLTVT.

V is TRBV15 and J is TRBJ1-1, with unresolved D. The germline V gene has CDR1 LNHNV and CDR2 YYDKDF (reference sequence). The CDR3 consists of 14 residues. Trimming stripped 0 bases from V and 5 bases from J, with 10 bases between. The CDR3 spells CATSRERAGTEAFF. The DNA for the CDR3 is TGTGCCACCAGCAGAGAGAGGGCGGGAACTGAAGCTTTCTTT.

This clone was seen just once. This chain links TRBV7-3 with TRBJ2-3; D is ambiguous. From germline, CDR1 is SGHTA and CDR2 FQGTGA. The CDR3 consists of 14 residues. V lost 5 bases and J 4 bases, leaving 13 bases between the germline ends. The CDR3 DNA sequence: TGTGCCAGCAGCGCCGTACCTAATTCAGATACGCAGTATTTT. It yields the protein CASSAVPNSDTQYF.

This clone came up once. The V call is TRBV9, the J call TRBJ1-4, with 7 bases fitting TRBD1. With 0 bases clipped from V and 14 bases from J, the junction kept 16 bases outside the gene matches. The germline V gene has CDR1 SGDLS and CDR2 YYNGEE. This CDR3 is 16 amino acids long. DNA of the CDR3: TGTGCCAGCAGCGTAGGGGGCGGAGGGGGCGCAGAAGTCCTGTTTTTT. Translation gives CASSVGGGGGAEVLFF.

The rearrangement uses TRBV10-3 and TRBJ1-2; no firm D call. Germline-derived CDR1 and CDR2 are ENHRY and SYGVKD. V dropped 6 bases and J dropped 8 bases, with 13 bases sitting between them. This CDR3 has 12 amino acids. The CDR3 sequence is CAISPEGGGYTF. As DNA, the CDR3 is TGTGCCATCAGCCCTGAAGGAGGGGGCTACACCTTC.

V is TRBV7-6 and J is TRBJ1-2; the match to TRBD1 covers 7 bases. V trimming: 4 bases; J trimming: 3 bases; junction bases outside the gene matches: 2. Per the germline V gene, CDR1 is SGHVS and CDR2 is FNYEAQ. The CDR3 extends over 13 amino acids. As DNA, the CDR3 is TGTGCCAGCAGCTCAGGACAGGACTATGGCTACACCTTC. This encodes CASSSGQDYGYTF.

CDR3 sequence (DNA): TGTGCCAGCAGTCTTCGCAGGCACACTGAAGCTTTCTTT. It yields the protein CASSLRRHTEAFF. V gene TRBV12-3 or TRBV12-4 combines with J gene TRBJ1-1; D unresolved. This CDR3 is 13 amino acids long. Deletions cut 5 bases from V and 3 bases from J, with 10 bases between.

This clone was recorded a few times. The chain combines TRBV6-5 with TRBJ1-4; the D is unclear. This CDR3 spans 12 amino acids. The V gene lost 5 bases and the J gene lost 5 bases, with 6 bases spanning the gap. Germline V gene data show CDR1 as MNHEY and CDR2 as SVGAGI. CDR3 protein: CASSQNNEKLFF. Written as DNA, the CDR3 is TGTGCCAGCAGTCAGAACAATGAAAAACTGTTTTTT.

CDR3 protein: CASSQGLEETQYF. In nucleotides, the CDR3 is TGTGCCAGCAGCCAGGGACTAGAAGAGACCCAGTACTTC. This rearrangement joins TRBV5-4 to TRBJ2-5; 8 bases line up with TRBD2. From germline, CDR1 is SGHNT and CDR2 YYREEE (reference sequence). This CDR3 region has 13 residues. V lost 4 bases, J lost 3 bases, and 2 bases stayed unmatched. The variable domain in full, with the rest retrieved from reference TRBV5-4 and TRBJ2-5, is ETGVTQSPTHLIKTRGQQVTLRCSSQSGHNTVSWYQQALGQGPQFIFQYYREEENGRGNFPPRFSGLQFPNYSSELNVNALELDDSALYLCASSQGLEETQYFGPGTRLLVL.

The chain combines TRBV18 with TRBJ2-3; D not resolved. The CDR3 has 14 residues. V dropped 3 bases and J dropped 6 bases, with 13 bases sitting between them. Germline V gives CDR1 KGHSH, CDR2 LQKENI. The CDR3 protein is CASSPTPSGDTQYF. CDR3 DNA sequence: TGTGCCAGCTCACCGACACCTTCCGGGGATACGCAGTATTTT.

CDR3 sequence reads: CASSPALTDDVIYGYTF. As DNA, the CDR3 is TGTGCCAGCAGCCCGGCCTTGACAGACGACGTAATCTATGGCTACACCTTC. The chain employs TRBV5-8 and TRBJ1-2, with D possibly TRBD1 on 5 matching bases. There are 17 residues in the CDR3. Germline V gene lookup returns CDR1 SGHTS and CDR2 YDEGEE. The ends were cut back, 4 bases at V and 4 bases at J, with 23 bases in the middle. Complete variable domain (other parts from reference TRBV5-8 and TRBJ1-2): EAGVTQSPTHLIKTRGQQATLRCSPISGHTSVYWYQQALGLGLQFLLWYDEGEERNRGNFPPRFSGRQFPNYSSELNVNALELEDSALYLCASSPALTDDVIYGYTFGSGTRLTVV.